This TCR beta chain derives from a study of cytomegalovirus exposure and HLA in healthy donors. Turning to the study itself: Genotyping showed 75% to 90% of hundreds of donors falling in the Caucasian-associated ancestry cluster. Study findings and constraints: Specificity for CMV antigens was confirmed in vitro for three of the CMV-associated chains.

13 Jbeta primers and 60 Vbeta primers were used for the PCR. Libraries were prepared by immunoSEQ multiplex PCR; TCRdb keeps only in-frame clonotypes and omits some of them. The data hold around 210,000 clones, with about three quarters observed a single time. Only one count was recorded for this clone. Antigen specificity is unknown. The CDR3 has 15 residues. Germline V CDR1 and CDR2: MNHEY, SMNVEV (reference sequence). After removal of 1 base from V and 6 bases from J, the junction contained 5 bases not matched to a gene. The clonotype originates from a boy between 10 and 17 years old in good health and CMV-seronegative. This chain connects TRBV27 to TRBJ2-1; TRBD1 matches at 8 bases. The material sequenced was PBMCs. CDR3 residues: CASSLYRRGPNEQFF. DNA of the CDR3: TGTGCCAGCAGTTTATATCGCAGGGGGCCCAATGAGCAGTTCTTC.